The source of this TCR beta chain is a study of T cell changes during pregnancy in multiple sclerosis. CDR1 is SGHDT, CDR2 YYEEEE, per germline. This CDR3 is 15 amino acids long. Trimming took 0 bases from V and 3 from J, leaving 13 bases between them. The method was immunoSEQ multiplex PCR; TCRdb's version includes in-frame clones alone and lacks a portion of them. Here the sample spans approximately 40,000 clones, less than 90% being singletons. The V call is TRBV5-6, the J call TRBJ2-7; D is unclear. Sequences were derived from CD4+ T cells from peripheral blood mononuclear cells, sampled in the second trimester of pregnancy. This clonotype was sampled from a female donor with multiple sclerosis, enrolled in a pregnancy study. CDR3 protein: CASSLDSRPGYEQYF. DNA of the CDR3: TGTGCCAGCAGCTTGGATTCACGTCCGGGCTACGAGCAGTACTTC. Based on the CDR3 plus reference TRBV5-6 and TRBJ2-7, the full variable domain is DAGVTQSPTHLIKTRGQQVTLRCSPKSGHDTVSWYQQALGQGPQFIFQYYEEEERQRGNFPDRFSGHQFPNYSSELNVNALLLGDSALYLCASSLDSRPGYEQYFGPGTRLTVT.